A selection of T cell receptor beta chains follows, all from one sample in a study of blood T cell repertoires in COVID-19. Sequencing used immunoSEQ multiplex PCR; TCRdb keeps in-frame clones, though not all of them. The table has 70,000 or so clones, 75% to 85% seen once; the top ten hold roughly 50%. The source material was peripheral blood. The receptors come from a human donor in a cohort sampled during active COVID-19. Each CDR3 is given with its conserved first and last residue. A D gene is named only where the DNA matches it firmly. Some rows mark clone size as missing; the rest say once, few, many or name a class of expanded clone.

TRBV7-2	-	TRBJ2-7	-	TGTGCCAGCAGCTTCGACTGGACTGGTATCTACGAGCAGTACTTC	CASSFDWTGIYEQYF
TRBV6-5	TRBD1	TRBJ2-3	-	TGTGCCAGCAGCAACGGACAGGGTGGAACAGATACGCAGTATTTT	CASSNGQGGTDTQYF
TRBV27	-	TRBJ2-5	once	TGTGCCAGCAGTCCAGGACAGCAGTGGGAGACCCAGTACTTC	CASSPGQQWETQYF
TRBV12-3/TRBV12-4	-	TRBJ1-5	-	TGTGCCAGCAGAAAGTCGGGCAATCAGCCCCAGCATTTT	CASRKSGNQPQHF
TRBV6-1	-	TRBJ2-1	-	TGTGCCAGCAGTGAAATGGGGCAAAGTGAGCAGTTCTTC	CASSEMGQSEQFF
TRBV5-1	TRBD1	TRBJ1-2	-	TGCGCCAGCAGCTGGGATGGGACAGGGGTCTATGGCTACACCTTC	CASSWDGTGVYGYTF
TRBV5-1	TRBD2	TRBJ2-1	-	TGCGCCAGCAGCTTCTCTAGCGGGAGGGTGATTGAGCAGTTCTTC	CASSFSSGRVIEQFF
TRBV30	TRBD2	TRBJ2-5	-	TGTGCCTGGAGAAATGGGGTAGCGGGCCAAGAGACCCAGTACTTC	CAWRNGVAGQETQYF
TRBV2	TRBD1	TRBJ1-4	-	TGTGCCAGCAGTAGGGACAGGTTTGCAACTAATGAAAAACTGTTTTTT	CASSRDRFATNEKLFF
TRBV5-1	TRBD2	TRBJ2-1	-	TGCGCCAGCAGCCCGGGACTAGCGGGGGGGCCTGGCGATGAGCAGTTCTTC	CASSPGLAGGPGDEQFF
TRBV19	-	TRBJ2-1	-	TGTGCCAGTAGTCGGAGGCGGGAAGTCCACAATGAGCAGTTCTTC	CASSRRREVHNEQFF
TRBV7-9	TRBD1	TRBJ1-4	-	TGTGCCAGCAGCTCGTCGACAGGGCTTAATGAAAAACTGTTTTTT	CASSSSTGLNEKLFF
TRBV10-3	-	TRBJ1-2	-	TGTGCCATCAGTGAGTCGGGAGGGAATGGCTACACCTTC	CAISESGGNGYTF
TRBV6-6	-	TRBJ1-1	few	TGTGCCAGCAGCATCGCCCGAGACACTGAAGCTTTCTTT	CASSIARDTEAFF
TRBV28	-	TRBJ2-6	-	TGTGCCAGCAGTGGCCCCAGCTCTGGGGCCAACGTCCTGACTTTC	CASSGPSSGANVLTF
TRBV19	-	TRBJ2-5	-	TGTGCCAGTAGTAACGCCATCGGAGAGACCCAGTACTTC	CASSNAIGETQYF
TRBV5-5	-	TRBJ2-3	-	TGTGCCAGCAGCATGGGGCAGGGGACTACACTTAGCACAGATACGCAGTATTTT	CASSMGQGTTLSTDTQYF
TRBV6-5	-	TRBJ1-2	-	TGTGCCAGCAGTTACGACATAAGTCGTGGCTACACCTTC	CASSYDISRGYTF
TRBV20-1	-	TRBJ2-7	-	TGCAGTGCTAGTGAGGCTAGCGCCTTCTACGAGCAGTACTTC	CSASEASAFYEQYF
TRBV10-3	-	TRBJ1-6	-	TGTGCCATCAGCCAGGGATTGCTCTTCTCACCCCTCCACTTT	CAISQGLLFSPLHF
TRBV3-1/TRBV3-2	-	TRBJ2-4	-	TGTGCCAGCAGCCAAGTAACGCAGTCAGGAAACATTCAGTACTTC	CASSQVTQSGNIQYF
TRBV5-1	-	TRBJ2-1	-	TGCGCCAGCAGCTTGGATGAGGCTAGCAGGTACAATGAGCAGTTCTTC	CASSLDEASRYNEQFF
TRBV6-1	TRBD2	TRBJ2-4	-	TGTGCCAGCAGTGAAGGGTTTGGACTAGCGGGGTTCAAAAACATTCAGTACTTC	CASSEGFGLAGFKNIQYF
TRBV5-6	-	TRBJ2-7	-	TGTGCCAGCAGCTTGAGGACCGGAGGTCACGAGCAGTACTTC	CASSLRTGGHEQYF
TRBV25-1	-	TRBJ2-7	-	TGTGCCAGCAGTGACCGGACTCACTCCTACGAGCAGTACTTC	CASSDRTHSYEQYF
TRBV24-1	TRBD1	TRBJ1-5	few	TGTGCCACCAGTGATTTAGGGGGACAGGGGTGCGTTCAGCCCCAGCATTTT	CATSDLGGQGCVQPQHF
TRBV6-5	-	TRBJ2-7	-	TGTGCCAGCAGCCCAACCTACGAGCAGTACTTC	CASSPTYEQYF